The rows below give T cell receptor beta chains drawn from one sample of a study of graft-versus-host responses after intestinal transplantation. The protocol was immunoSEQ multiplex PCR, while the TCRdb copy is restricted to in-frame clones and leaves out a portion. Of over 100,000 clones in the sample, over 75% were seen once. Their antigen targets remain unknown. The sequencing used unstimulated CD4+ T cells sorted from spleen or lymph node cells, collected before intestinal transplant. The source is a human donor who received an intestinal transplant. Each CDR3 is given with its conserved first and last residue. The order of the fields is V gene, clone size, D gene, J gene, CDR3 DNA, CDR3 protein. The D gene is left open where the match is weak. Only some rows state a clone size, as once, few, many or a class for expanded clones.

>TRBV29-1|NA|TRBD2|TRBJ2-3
TGCAGCGTTGATGGGCTAGCGGGGAACACAGATACGCAGTATTTT
CSVDGLAGNTDTQYF
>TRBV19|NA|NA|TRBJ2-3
TGTGCCAGCCGGATCCCGAGCACAGATACGCAGTATTTT
CASRIPSTDTQYF
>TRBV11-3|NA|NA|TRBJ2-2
TGTGCCAGCAGCTTCCGACCGGACGGGGAGCTGTTTTTT
CASSFRPDGELFF
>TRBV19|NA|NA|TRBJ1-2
TGTGCCAGTACACCAGGGATGAACTATGGCTACACCTTC
CASTPGMNYGYTF
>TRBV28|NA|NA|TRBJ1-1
TGTGCCAGCAGTTCCCCACAGGTTAAGAACACTGAAGCTTTCTTT
CASSSPQVKNTEAFF
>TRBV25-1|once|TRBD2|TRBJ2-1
TGTGCCAGCAGTGAACGCGGGGGAGGTCCCAATGAGCAGTTCTTC
CASSERGGGPNEQFF
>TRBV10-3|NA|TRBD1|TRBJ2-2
TGTGCCATCAGTGAGGTAGGGGGCCAGAACACCGGGGAGCTGTTTTTT
CAISEVGGQNTGELFF
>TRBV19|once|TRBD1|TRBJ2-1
TGTGCCAGTAGTATAAGGGGTCGTTGGCAGGGGGACAATGAGCAGTTCTTC
CASSIRGRWQGDNEQFF
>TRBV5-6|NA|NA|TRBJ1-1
TGTGCCAGCAGCTTGGTAGATTTAACAGAAGCTTTCTTT
CASSLVDLTEAFF
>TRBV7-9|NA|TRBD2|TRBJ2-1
TGTGCCAGCAGCCCACTCCGAGCGGGACTCTACAATGAGCAGTTCTTC
CASSPLRAGLYNEQFF
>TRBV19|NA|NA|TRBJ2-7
TGTGCCAGTAGTATGACAGTATCCTACGAGCAGTACTTC
CASSMTVSYEQYF
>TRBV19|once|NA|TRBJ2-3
TGTGCCAGTAGTATCCCCCCCGGATCGCAGTATTTT
CASSIPPGSQYF
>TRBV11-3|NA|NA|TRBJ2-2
TGTGCCAGCAGCTTAGATTACGGGCGGAACACCGGGGAGCTGTTTTTT
CASSLDYGRNTGELFF
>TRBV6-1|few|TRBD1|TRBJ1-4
TGTGCCAGCAGTCCGGGACAGGGGAATGAAAAACTGTTTTTT
CASSPGQGNEKLFF
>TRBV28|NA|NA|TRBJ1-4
TGTGCCAGCAGTTTAATCGAAGGGGAGGAAAAACTGTTTTTT
CASSLIEGEEKLFF
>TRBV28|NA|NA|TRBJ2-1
TGTGCCAGCAGTTCCCGACTGGGCGCCTACAATGAGCAGTTCTTC
CASSSRLGAYNEQFF
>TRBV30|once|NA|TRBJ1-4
TGTGCCTGGAGTGTATCGCGTGTCAGGACTAATGAAAAACTGTTTTTT
CAWSVSRVRTNEKLFF
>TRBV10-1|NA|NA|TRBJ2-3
TGCGCCAGCAGTTCCATTCCCACAGATACGCAGTATTTT
CASSSIPTDTQYF